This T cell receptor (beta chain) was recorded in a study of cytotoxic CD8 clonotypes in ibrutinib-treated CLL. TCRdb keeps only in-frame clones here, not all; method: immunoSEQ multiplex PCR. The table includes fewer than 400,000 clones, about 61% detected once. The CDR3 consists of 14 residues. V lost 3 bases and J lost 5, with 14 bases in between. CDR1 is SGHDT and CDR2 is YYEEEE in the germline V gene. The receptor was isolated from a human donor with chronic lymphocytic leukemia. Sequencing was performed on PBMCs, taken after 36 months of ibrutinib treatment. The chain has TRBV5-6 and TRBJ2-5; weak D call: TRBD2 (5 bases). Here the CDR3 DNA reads TGTGCCAGCAGCTGGTCCGGGGTCCTGGAGACCCAGTACTTC. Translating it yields CASSWSGVLETQYF.